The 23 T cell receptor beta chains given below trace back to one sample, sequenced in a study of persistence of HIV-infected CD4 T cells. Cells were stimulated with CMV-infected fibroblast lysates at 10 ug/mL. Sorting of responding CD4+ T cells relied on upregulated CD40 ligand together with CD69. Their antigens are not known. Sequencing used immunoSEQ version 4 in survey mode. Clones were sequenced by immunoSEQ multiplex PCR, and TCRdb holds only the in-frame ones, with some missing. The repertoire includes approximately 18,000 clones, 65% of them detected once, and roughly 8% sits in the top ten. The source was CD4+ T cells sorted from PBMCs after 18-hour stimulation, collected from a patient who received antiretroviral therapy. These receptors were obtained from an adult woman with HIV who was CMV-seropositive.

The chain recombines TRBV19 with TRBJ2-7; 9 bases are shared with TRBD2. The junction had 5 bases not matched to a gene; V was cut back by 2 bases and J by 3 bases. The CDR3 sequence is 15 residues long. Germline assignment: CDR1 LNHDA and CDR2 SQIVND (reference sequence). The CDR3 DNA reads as TGTGCCAGTAGTATAATCAGCGGGGGGCTCTACGAGCAGTACTTC. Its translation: CASSIISGGLYEQYF.

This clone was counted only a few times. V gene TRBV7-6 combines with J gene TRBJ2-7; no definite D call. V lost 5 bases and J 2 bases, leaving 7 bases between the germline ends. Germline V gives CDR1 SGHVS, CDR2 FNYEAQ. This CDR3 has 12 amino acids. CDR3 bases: TGTGCCAGCAGCCCCGATACCTACGAGCAGTACTTC. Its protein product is CASSPDTYEQYF.

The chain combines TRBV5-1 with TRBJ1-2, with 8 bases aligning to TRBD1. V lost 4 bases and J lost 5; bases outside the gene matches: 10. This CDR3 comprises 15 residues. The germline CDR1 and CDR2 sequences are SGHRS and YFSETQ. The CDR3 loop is CASSVGDRPGYGYTF. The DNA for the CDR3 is TGCGCCAGCAGCGTGGGGGACAGGCCTGGGTATGGCTACACCTTC.

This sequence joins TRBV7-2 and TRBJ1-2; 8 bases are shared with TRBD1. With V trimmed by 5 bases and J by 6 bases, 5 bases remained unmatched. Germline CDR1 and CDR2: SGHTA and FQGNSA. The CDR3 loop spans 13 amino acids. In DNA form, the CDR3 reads TGTGCCAGCAGCCCCAGGGGGCCGGATGGCTACACCTTC. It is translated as CASSPRGPDGYTF. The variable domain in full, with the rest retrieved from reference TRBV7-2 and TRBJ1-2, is GAGVSQSPSNKVTEKGKDVELRCDPISGHTALYWYRQSLGQGLEFLIYFQGNSAPDKSGLPSDRFSAERTGGSVSTLTIQRTQQEDSAVYLCASSPRGPDGYTFGSGTRLTVV.

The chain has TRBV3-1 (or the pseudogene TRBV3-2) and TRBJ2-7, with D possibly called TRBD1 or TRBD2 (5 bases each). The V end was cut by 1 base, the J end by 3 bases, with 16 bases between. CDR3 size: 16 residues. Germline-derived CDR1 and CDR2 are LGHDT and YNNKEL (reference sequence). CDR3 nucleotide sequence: TGTGCCAGCAGCCAAGCGGGACGGGGTGGATACTACGAGCAGTACTTC. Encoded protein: CASSQAGRGGYYEQYF.

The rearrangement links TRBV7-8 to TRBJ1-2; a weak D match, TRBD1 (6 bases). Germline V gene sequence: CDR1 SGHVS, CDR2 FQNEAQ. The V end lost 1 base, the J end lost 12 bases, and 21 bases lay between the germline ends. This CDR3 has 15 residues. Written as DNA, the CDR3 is TGTGCCAGCAGCTTAGACGGAGACAGGACCTCTCGGCACACCTTC. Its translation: CASSLDGDRTSRHTF.

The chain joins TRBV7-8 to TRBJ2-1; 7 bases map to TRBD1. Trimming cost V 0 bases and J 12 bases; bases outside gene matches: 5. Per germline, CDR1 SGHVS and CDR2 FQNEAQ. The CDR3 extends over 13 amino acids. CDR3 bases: TGTGCCAGCAGCTTAGCAAACAGGGGTCGGCAGTTCTTC. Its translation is CASSLANRGRQFF.

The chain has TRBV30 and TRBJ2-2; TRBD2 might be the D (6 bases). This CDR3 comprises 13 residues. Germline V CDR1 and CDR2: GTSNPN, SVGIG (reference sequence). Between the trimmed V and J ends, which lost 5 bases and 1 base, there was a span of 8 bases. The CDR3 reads CAWGGGNTGELFF. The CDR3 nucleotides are TGTGCCTGGGGGGGAGGGAACACCGGGGAGCTGTTTTTT. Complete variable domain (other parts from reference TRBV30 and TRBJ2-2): SQTIHQWPATLVQPVGSPLSLECTVEGTSNPNLYWYRQAAGRGLQLLFYSVGIGQISSEVPQNLSASRPQDRQFILSSKKLLLSDSGFYLCAWGGGNTGELFFGEGSRLTVL.

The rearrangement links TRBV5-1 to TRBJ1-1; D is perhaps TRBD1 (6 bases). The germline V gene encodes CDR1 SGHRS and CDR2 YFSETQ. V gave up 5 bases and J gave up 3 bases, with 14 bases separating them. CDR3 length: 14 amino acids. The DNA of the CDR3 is TGCGCCAGCAGTGAGATAGGGGGAGACACTGAAGCTTTCTTT. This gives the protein CASSEIGGDTEAFF.

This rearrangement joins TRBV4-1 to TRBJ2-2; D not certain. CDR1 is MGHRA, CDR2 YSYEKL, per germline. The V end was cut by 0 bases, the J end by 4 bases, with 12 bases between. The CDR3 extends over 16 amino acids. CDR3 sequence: CASSQEFAMGTGELFF. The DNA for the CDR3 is TGCGCCAGCAGCCAAGAATTCGCCATGGGCACCGGGGAGCTGTTTTTT.

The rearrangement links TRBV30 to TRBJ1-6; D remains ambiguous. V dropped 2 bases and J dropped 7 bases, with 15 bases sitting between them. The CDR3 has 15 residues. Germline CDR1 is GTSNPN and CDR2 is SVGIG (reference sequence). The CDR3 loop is CAWSPPGLSNSPLHF. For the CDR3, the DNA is TGTGCCTGGAGTCCGCCGGGCCTCTCAAATTCACCCCTCCACTTT.

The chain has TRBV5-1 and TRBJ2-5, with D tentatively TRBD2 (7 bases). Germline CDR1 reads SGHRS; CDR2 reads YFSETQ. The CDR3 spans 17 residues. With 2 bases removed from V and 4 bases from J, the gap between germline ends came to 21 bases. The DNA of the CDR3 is TGCGCCAGCAGCTTAGACGCGGGGGCGGCCGGGGTAGAGACCCAGTACTTC. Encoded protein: CASSLDAGAAGVETQYF.

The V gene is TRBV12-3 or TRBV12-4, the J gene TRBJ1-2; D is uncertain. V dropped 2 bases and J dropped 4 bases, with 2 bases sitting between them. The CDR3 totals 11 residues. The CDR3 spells CASSLSYGYTF. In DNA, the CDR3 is TGTGCCAGCAGTTTATCCTATGGCTACACCTTC.

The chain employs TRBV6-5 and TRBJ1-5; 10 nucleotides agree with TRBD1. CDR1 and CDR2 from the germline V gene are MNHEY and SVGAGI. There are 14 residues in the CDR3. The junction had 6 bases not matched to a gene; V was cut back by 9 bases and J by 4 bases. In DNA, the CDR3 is TGTGCCAGTAGACAGGGGGCTTTTAATCAGCCCCAGCATTTT. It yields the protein CASRQGAFNQPQHF.

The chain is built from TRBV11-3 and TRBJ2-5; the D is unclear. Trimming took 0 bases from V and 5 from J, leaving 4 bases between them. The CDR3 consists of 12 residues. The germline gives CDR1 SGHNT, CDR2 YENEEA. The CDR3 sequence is CASSLDTETQYF. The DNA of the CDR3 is TGTGCCAGCAGCTTAGATACGGAGACCCAGTACTTC.

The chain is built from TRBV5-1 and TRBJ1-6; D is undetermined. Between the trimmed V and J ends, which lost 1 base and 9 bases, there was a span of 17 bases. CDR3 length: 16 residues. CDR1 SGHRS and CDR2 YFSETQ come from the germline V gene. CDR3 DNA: TGCGCCAGCAGCTTGCGACCCGAATCCGAGCCTTCACCCCTCCACTTT. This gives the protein CASSLRPESEPSPLHF.

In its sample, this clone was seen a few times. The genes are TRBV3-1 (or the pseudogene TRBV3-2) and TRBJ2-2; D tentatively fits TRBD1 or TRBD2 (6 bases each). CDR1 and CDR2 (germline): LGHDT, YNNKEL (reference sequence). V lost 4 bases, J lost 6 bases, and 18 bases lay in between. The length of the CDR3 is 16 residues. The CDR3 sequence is CASSPEPGASAGELFF. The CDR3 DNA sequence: TGTGCCAGCAGCCCAGAACCGGGGGCTAGCGCCGGGGAGCTGTTTTTT.

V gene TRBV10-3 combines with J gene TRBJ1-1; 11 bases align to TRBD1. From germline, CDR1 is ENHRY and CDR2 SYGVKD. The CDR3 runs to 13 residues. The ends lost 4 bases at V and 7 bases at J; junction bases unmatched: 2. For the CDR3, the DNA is TGTGCCATCAGTGTGGGACAGGGGGATGAAGCTTTCTTT. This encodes CAISVGQGDEAFF.

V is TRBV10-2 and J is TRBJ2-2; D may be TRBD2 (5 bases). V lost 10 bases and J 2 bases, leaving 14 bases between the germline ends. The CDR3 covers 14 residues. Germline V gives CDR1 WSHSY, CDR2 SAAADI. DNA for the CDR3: TGCGCCACCACCATAGCGCTCAACACCGGGGAGCTGTTTTTT. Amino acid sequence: CATTIALNTGELFF.

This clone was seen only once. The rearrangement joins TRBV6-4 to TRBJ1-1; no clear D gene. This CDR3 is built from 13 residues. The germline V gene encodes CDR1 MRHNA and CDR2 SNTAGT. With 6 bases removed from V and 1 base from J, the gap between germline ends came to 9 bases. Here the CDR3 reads CASSIRENTEAFF. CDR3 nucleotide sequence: TGTGCCAGCAGCATTAGGGAGAACACTGAAGCTTTCTTT.

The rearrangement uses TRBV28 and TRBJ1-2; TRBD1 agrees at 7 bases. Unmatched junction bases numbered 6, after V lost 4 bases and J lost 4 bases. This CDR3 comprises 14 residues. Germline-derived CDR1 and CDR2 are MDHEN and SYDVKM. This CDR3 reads CASSSGGTLYGYTF. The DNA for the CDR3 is TGTGCCAGCAGTTCAGGGGGAACCCTCTATGGCTACACCTTC.

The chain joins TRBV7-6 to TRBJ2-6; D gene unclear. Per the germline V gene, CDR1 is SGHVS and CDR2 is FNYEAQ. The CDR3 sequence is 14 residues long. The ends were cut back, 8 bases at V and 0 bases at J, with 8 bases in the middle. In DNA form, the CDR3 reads TGTGCCAGCGGCGGTGTCTCTGGGGCCAACGTCCTGACTTTC. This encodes CASGGVSGANVLTF.

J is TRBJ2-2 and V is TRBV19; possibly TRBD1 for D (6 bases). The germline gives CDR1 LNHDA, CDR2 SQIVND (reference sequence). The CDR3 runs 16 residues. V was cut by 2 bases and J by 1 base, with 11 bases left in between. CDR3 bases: TGTGCCAGTAGTATATACAGGGAAAAGAACACCGGGGAGCTGTTTTTT. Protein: CASSIYREKNTGELFF.